The entry below describes one TCR beta chain. Its antigen is undetermined. This sample is drawn from a study of graft-versus-host responses after intestinal transplantation. Trimming pared 4 bases from V and 6 bases from J, leaving 29 bases between. There are 18 residues in the CDR3. CDR1 and CDR2 (germline): SGHDT, YYEEEE. Repertoires were generated with immunoSEQ multiplex PCR, while TCRdb's copy carries only in-frame clones and drops some. The repertoire has 90,000 to 120,000 clones, about 88% of them found once; the top ten carry approximately 1%. This TCR derives from a human donor who received an intestinal transplant. V usage is TRBV5-6 and J usage is TRBJ2-7, with D possibly called TRBD1 or TRBD2 (6 bases each). The input for sequencing was unstimulated CD4+ T cells sorted from spleen or lymph node cells, taken before intestinal transplant. The CDR3 coding sequence is TGTGCCAGCAGCGCAGTTGCGGGGTGGGGGGCCACTCTTACCGAGCAGTACTTC. It specifies CASSAVAGWGATLTEQYF.